This T cell receptor beta chain was captured in a study of T-cell reconstitution after alpha-beta-depleted transplantation in children. As it was prepared, the TCRbeta library received unique molecular identifiers. Via MiXCR, TCRdb re-called the PCR reads, giving one row per CDR3 protein. This table holds a few hundred thousand distinct CDR3 sequences, about 16% found once. This clonotype was counted only a few times. Germline V gene sequence: CDR1 SGHVS, CDR2 FQNEAQ. J lost 9 bases, V lost 6 bases, and 13 bases had no gene match. CDR3 length: 17 residues. The J gene is TRBJ2-1, the V gene TRBV7-8; the match to TRBD2 covers 14 bases. This receptor was taken from a human donor who donated a stem cell graft to a child with acute lymphoblastic leukemia. The material sequenced was PBMCs from the stem cell graft donor, taken from the stem cell graft. The CDR3 is CASSHTPGTSGSGEQFF. In DNA form, the CDR3 reads TGTGCCAGCAGTCATACTCCGGGGACTAGCGGGAGTGGTGAGCAGTTCTTC. The complete variable domain, with remaining parts taken from reference TRBV7-8 and TRBJ2-1, reads GAGVSQSPRYKVAKRGQDVALRCDPISGHVSLFWYQQALGQGPEFLTYFQNEAQLDKSGLPSDRFFAERPEGSVSTLKIQRTQQEDSAVYLCASSHTPGTSGSGEQFFGPGTRLTVL.